Below are 22 T cell receptor beta chains sequenced from a single sample in a study of blood T cell repertoires in COVID-19. The data were produced by immunoSEQ multiplex PCR, yet TCRdb's version contains in-frame clones alone and is incomplete. This sample yields 200,000 to 250,000 clones, of which under 90% are seen a single time; approximately 3.8% belongs to the top ten. Sequencing used peripheral blood. The origin of the receptors is a woman of 80 years or more with acute or convalescent COVID-19.

In its sample, this clone was seen a few times. The rearrangement links TRBV7-9 to TRBJ2-7; 7 bases align to TRBD2. J gave up 2 bases and V 4 bases, and 8 bases lay outside the gene matches. The CDR3 is 15 amino acids. Germline V gene data show CDR1 as SEHNR and CDR2 as FQNEAQ (reference sequence). The CDR3 region has the DNA TGTGCCAGCAGCTGGTCCGGCGGGGGAGCCTACGAGCAGTACTTC. This gives the protein CASSWSGGGAYEQYF.

The chain is built from TRBV6-2 or TRBV6-3 and TRBJ1-4, with D hard to call. Trimming cost V 0 bases and J 4 bases, with 12 bases left between them. Germline V gives CDR1 MNHEY, CDR2 SVGEGT. CDR3 length equals 16 residues. CDR3 region: CASSYSFGVGNEKLFF. CDR3 nucleotides: TGTGCCAGCAGTTACTCGTTCGGGGTCGGTAATGAAAAACTGTTTTTT.

The sample holds a few counts of this clone. The V gene is TRBV7-6, the J gene TRBJ2-2; 10 bases are a match to TRBD2. The germline gives CDR1 SGHVS, CDR2 FNYEAQ. The CDR3 sequence is 15 residues long. The junction had 7 bases not matched to a gene; V was cut back by 7 bases and J by 5 bases. The CDR3: CASIPAGGITGELFF. CDR3 sequence (DNA): TGTGCCAGCATCCCAGCGGGGGGGATAACCGGGGAGCTGTTTTTT.

This chain links TRBV3-1 (or the pseudogene TRBV3-2) with TRBJ1-4; 8 bases agree with TRBD1. Losses at the gene ends were 4 bases for V and 6 bases for J; bases not matched to a gene: 7. The CDR3 has 15 residues. The germline CDR1 and CDR2 sequences are LGHDT and YNNKEL (reference sequence). This CDR3 reads CASSRKTGDHEKLFF. For the CDR3, the DNA is TGTGCCAGCAGCCGAAAGACAGGGGATCATGAAAAACTGTTTTTT.

The chain carries TRBV19 and TRBJ2-5, with 10 nucleotides matching TRBD2. Germline V CDR1 and CDR2: LNHDA, SQIVND (reference sequence). J was trimmed by 5 bases and V by 3 bases; bases with no gene match: 9. The CDR3 has 16 amino acids. The CDR3 region has the DNA TGTGCCAGTAGTATGGCTAGCGGGGGCCTCCGGGAGACCCAGTACTTC. This codes for CASSMASGGLRETQYF.

CDR3 loop: CASSDSGGSDEQYF. The CDR3 nucleotides are TGTGCCAGCAGTGATTCAGGGGGCAGCGACGAGCAGTACTTC. This chain uses TRBV6-1 with TRBJ2-7; 8 nucleotides match TRBD1. With V trimmed by 3 bases and J by 5 bases, 6 bases remained unmatched. CDR3 size: 14 residues. Germline V gene lookup returns CDR1 MNHNS and CDR2 SASEGT.

The V call is TRBV24-1, the J call TRBJ2-2, with TRBD1 matching over 10 bases. J lost 1 base, V lost 9 bases, and 4 bases had no gene match. Germline loops: CDR1 KGHDR, CDR2 SFDVKD. This CDR3 is 15 amino acids long. The CDR3: CATARTGGNTGELFF. Written as DNA, the CDR3 is TGTGCCACCGCAAGGACAGGGGGGAACACCGGGGAGCTGTTTTTT.

V gene TRBV28 combines with J gene TRBJ1-2; no reliable D call. This CDR3 contains 18 residues. V dropped 6 bases and J dropped 0 bases, with 23 bases sitting between them. Germline V gene lookup returns CDR1 MDHEN and CDR2 SYDVKM. In DNA form, the CDR3 reads TGTGCCAGCAGCCCGGTAGAGGACTTTAAATACACTAACTATGGCTACACCTTC. Translated: CASSPVEDFKYTNYGYTF.

The V and J genes are TRBV7-9 and TRBJ1-1, with a possible D match to TRBD1 (6 bases). This CDR3 is 12 amino acids long. Germline loops: CDR1 SEHNR, CDR2 FQNEAQ (reference sequence). V lost 5 bases and J 3 bases, leaving 7 bases between the germline ends. In DNA form, the CDR3 reads TGTGCCAGCAGCCCAGGGGACACTGAAGCTTTCTTT. Residues: CASSPGDTEAFF.

V gene TRBV6-5 combines with J gene TRBJ1-2; D is perhaps TRBD1 (6 bases). The CDR3 totals 13 residues. Germline values: CDR1 MNHEY, CDR2 SVGAGI. V was pared by 8 bases and J by 0 bases, with 10 bases between. This CDR3 is CASGRTANYGYTF. CDR3 in DNA: TGTGCCAGCGGACGGACAGCTAACTATGGCTACACCTTC.

V gene TRBV10-3 combines with J gene TRBJ1-5, with D maybe TRBD1 (5 bases). Trimming took 0 bases from V and 0 from J, leaving 18 bases between them. CDR3 length: 19 amino acids. The germline V gene encodes CDR1 ENHRY and CDR2 SYGVKD. CDR3 bases: TGTGCCATCAGTGAGTCTAGGGCCGGGGGGTCCAATAGCAATCAGCCCCAGCATTTT. The encoded protein is CAISESRAGGSNSNQPQHF.

The J gene is TRBJ2-2, the V gene TRBV9, with 8 bases identical to TRBD2. From germline, CDR1 is SGDLS and CDR2 YYNGEE. The CDR3 has 15 amino acids. Germline trimming cut 2 bases from V and 4 bases from J; bases unmatched to any gene: 4. This chain's CDR3 is CASSVSGVSTGELFF. The CDR3 nucleotides are TGTGCCAGCAGCGTTAGCGGGGTGAGCACCGGGGAGCTGTTTTTT.

This chain links TRBV18 with TRBJ1-5; D gene ambiguous. This CDR3 has 14 residues. CDR1 is KGHSH, CDR2 LQKENI, per germline. Trimming cost V 2 bases and J 5 bases, with 10 bases left between them. The CDR3 bases are TGTGCCAGCTCACCAATCGACGGGGATCAGCCCCAGCATTTT. Protein product: CASSPIDGDQPQHF. Based on the CDR3 plus reference TRBV18 and TRBJ1-5, the full variable domain is NAGVMQNPRHLVRRRGQEARLRCSPMKGHSHVYWYRQLPEEGLKFMVYLQKENIIDESGMPKERFSAEFPKEGPSILRIQQVVRGDSAAYFCASSPIDGDQPQHFGDGTRLSIL.

This clone was counted only a few times. The chain joins TRBV7-9 to TRBJ1-5, with D maybe TRBD1 (6 bases). The V gene's germline CDR1 is SEHNR and CDR2 FQNEAQ (reference sequence). V shed 5 bases and J shed 1 base, with 12 bases lying between them. The CDR3 has 15 residues. The CDR3 region has the DNA TGTGCCAGCAGCCCTGAACAGGGAAGCAATCAGCCCCAGCATTTT. It specifies CASSPEQGSNQPQHF.

The V gene is TRBV6-2 or TRBV6-3, the J gene TRBJ2-7, with D maybe TRBD2 (5 bases). CDR3 size: 17 residues. V shed 2 bases and J shed 1 base, with 18 bases lying between them. Looked up from germline, CDR1 is MNHEY and CDR2 is SVGEGT. The CDR3 region is CASSYPSGLAVSYEQYF. The CDR3 bases are TGTGCCAGCAGTTACCCCTCCGGCCTAGCAGTTTCCTACGAGCAGTACTTC.

This rearrangement joins TRBV11-2 to TRBJ2-1; 9 positions match TRBD2. The CDR3 has 15 amino acids. Germline assignment: CDR1 SGHAT and CDR2 FQNNGV. V lost 5 bases and J lost 2; bases outside the gene matches: 4. The CDR3 is CASSESGGPYNEQFF. In DNA form, the CDR3 reads TGTGCCAGCAGCGAAAGCGGGGGGCCCTACAATGAGCAGTTCTTC.

The rearrangement uses TRBV5-8 and TRBJ2-1, with D unresolved. The CDR3 length is 11 residues. The V and J ends lost 4 bases and 8 bases respectively, with 7 bases between them. The germline gives CDR1 SGHTS, CDR2 YDEGEE. CDR3 coding DNA: TGTGCCAGCAGCCTCCGCGATGAGCAGTTCTTC. It specifies CASSLRDEQFF.

The CDR3 protein is CASSESDNQKPQHF. Here the CDR3 DNA reads TGTGCCAGCAGTGAATCCGACAATCAGAAGCCCCAGCATTTT. This rearrangement joins TRBV2 to TRBJ1-5; D is unclear. Germline V gene data show CDR1 as SNHLY and CDR2 as FYNNEI. V shed 2 bases and J shed 8 bases, with 13 bases lying between them. This CDR3 comprises 14 residues.

This clone appeared a single time. V gene TRBV7-2 combines with J gene TRBJ2-1; weak D call: TRBD1 (6 bases). The CDR3 extends over 12 amino acids. The ends were cut back, 5 bases at V and 7 bases at J, with 9 bases in the middle. Germline V gives CDR1 SGHTA, CDR2 FQGNSA. In DNA form, the CDR3 reads TGTGCCAGCAGCACAAGGGGGAATGAGCAGTTCTTC. Protein sequence: CASSTRGNEQFF.

The chain recombines TRBV6-5 with TRBJ2-7; 7 positions agree with TRBD1. The CDR3 consists of 15 residues. Trimming at V came to 2 bases and at J to 6 bases, leaving 10 bases not matched to a gene. Per germline, CDR1 MNHEY and CDR2 SVGAGI. The DNA for the CDR3 is TGTGCCAGCAGTTACGAAGGGACAGCCGCCATCGAGCAGTACTTC. Translated: CASSYEGTAAIEQYF.

V and J are TRBV2 and TRBJ1-1; no reliable D call. CDR3 length equals 14 residues. The ends were cut back, 10 bases at V and 6 bases at J, with 21 bases in the middle. Germline V gene data show CDR1 as SNHLY and CDR2 as FYNNEI. The CDR3 nucleotides read TGTGCCATCACTCTTCTTCGGGGTAAGGCTGAAGCTTTCTTT. It is translated as CAITLLRGKAEAFF.

This clone was seen a few times. This chain links TRBV19 with TRBJ1-5, with TRBD1 matching 7 bases. V shed 4 bases and J 7 bases; nucleotides not matched to a gene: 13. The germline V gene has CDR1 LNHDA and CDR2 SQIVND (reference sequence). The CDR3 is 16 residues long. CDR3 loop: CASSRGTDPRAQPQHF. CDR3 sequence (DNA): TGTGCCAGTAGTAGAGGGACAGACCCTAGAGCGCAGCCCCAGCATTTT.